A selection of T cell receptor beta chains follows, all from one sample in a study of blood T cell repertoires in COVID-19. TCRdb keeps only in-frame clones here, not all; method: immunoSEQ multiplex PCR. This sample carries approximately 260,000 clones, about 88% of them seen once, and the ten largest clones take 2.1%. The sample taken for sequencing was peripheral blood. The receptors derive from a woman aged 40 to 55 who had recovered from COVID-19. Each CDR3 is given with its conserved first and last residue. Each record gives: clone size, V gene, J gene, D gene, CDR3 DNA, CDR3 protein. A D gene is named only where the DNA matches it firmly. Size is omitted from some rows. Given values are once, few, many or a class for expanded clones.

clone size: -
V gene: TRBV5-1
J gene: TRBJ1-2
D gene: -
CDR3 DNA: TGCGCCAGCAGCCAGTTGGATGAAAGGGGTGGCTACACCTTC
CDR3 protein: CASSQLDERGGYTF

clone size: -
V gene: TRBV15
J gene: TRBJ1-2
D gene: -
CDR3 DNA: TGTGCCACCAGCAGGAGGGAGACTCTGAGAGACTACACCTTC
CDR3 protein: CATSRRETLRDYTF

clone size: once
V gene: TRBV6-5
J gene: TRBJ2-7
D gene: -
CDR3 DNA: TGTGCCAGCAGGAACCGGGACAACTCCTACGAGCAGTACTTC
CDR3 protein: CASRNRDNSYEQYF

clone size: -
V gene: TRBV5-1
J gene: TRBJ1-6
D gene: -
CDR3 DNA: TGCGCCAGCAGCGACGGACAGACGCTTAATTCACCCCTCCACTTT
CDR3 protein: CASSDGQTLNSPLHF

clone size: -
V gene: TRBV29-1
J gene: TRBJ1-4
D gene: TRBD1
CDR3 DNA: TGCAGCGTTGAAGAAATGGACAGGGGAAGCGAAAAACTGTTTTTT
CDR3 protein: CSVEEMDRGSEKLFF

clone size: -
V gene: TRBV30
J gene: TRBJ2-5
D gene: -
CDR3 DNA: TGTGCCTGGACGCGGATAACAGAGACCCAGTACTTC
CDR3 protein: CAWTRITETQYF

clone size: -
V gene: TRBV7-9
J gene: TRBJ1-2
D gene: TRBD1
CDR3 DNA: TGTGCCAGCAGCGGGACAGAGGTCTATGGCTACACCTTC
CDR3 protein: CASSGTEVYGYTF

clone size: -
V gene: TRBV7-7
J gene: TRBJ2-1
D gene: -
CDR3 DNA: TGTGCTAGCAGCTTAGAGAACGGGGGCTACAATGAGCAGTTCTTC
CDR3 protein: CASSLENGGYNEQFF

clone size: -
V gene: TRBV4-1
J gene: TRBJ2-5
D gene: TRBD2
CDR3 DNA: TGCGCCAGCAGCCAAGGAACTAGCGGGGGAAGGGAGACCCAGTACTTC
CDR3 protein: CASSQGTSGGRETQYF

clone size: -
V gene: TRBV7-2
J gene: TRBJ2-1
D gene: -
CDR3 DNA: TGTGCCAGCAGCTCCGGACAGTCCTACAATGAGCAGTTCTTC
CDR3 protein: CASSSGQSYNEQFF

clone size: -
V gene: TRBV7-9
J gene: TRBJ2-2
D gene: -
CDR3 DNA: TGTGCCAGCAGCTTCGGAGGTGGGAGGACCGGGGAGCTGTTTTTT
CDR3 protein: CASSFGGGRTGELFF

clone size: -
V gene: TRBV4-3
J gene: TRBJ1-3
D gene: -
CDR3 DNA: TGCGCCAGCAGCCAAGACAGATTAACCATATATTTT
CDR3 protein: CASSQDRLTIYF

clone size: -
V gene: TRBV18
J gene: TRBJ2-7
D gene: TRBD1
CDR3 DNA: TGTGCCAGCTCACCATCGACAGGGCTGGACGAGCAGTACTTC
CDR3 protein: CASSPSTGLDEQYF

clone size: few
V gene: TRBV19
J gene: TRBJ1-2
D gene: TRBD1
CDR3 DNA: TGTGCCAGTAGTGATCGACAGGGCCGTAACTATGGCTACACCTTC
CDR3 protein: CASSDRQGRNYGYTF

clone size: -
V gene: TRBV10-2
J gene: TRBJ2-7
D gene: -
CDR3 DNA: TGCGCCAGCAGTCACAGGGGGGGAAAAGACGAGCAGTACTTC
CDR3 protein: CASSHRGGKDEQYF

clone size: -
V gene: TRBV5-6
J gene: TRBJ2-3
D gene: -
CDR3 DNA: TGTGCCAGCAGCTTTCTGCAGGGGATTCAAAGCACAGATACGCAGTATTTT
CDR3 protein: CASSFLQGIQSTDTQYF

clone size: -
V gene: TRBV3-1/TRBV3-2
J gene: TRBJ2-1
D gene: -
CDR3 DNA: TGTGCCAGCAGCCACCTTCCGACGGAGGCCTACAATGAGCAGTTCTTC
CDR3 protein: CASSHLPTEAYNEQFF

clone size: -
V gene: TRBV19
J gene: TRBJ1-2
D gene: -
CDR3 DNA: TGTGCCAGTAGTTTTGGGGGCTTTAGCTATGGCTACACCTTC
CDR3 protein: CASSFGGFSYGYTF

clone size: few
V gene: TRBV11-1
J gene: TRBJ1-3
D gene: -
CDR3 DNA: TGTGCCAGCAGCCTGGACAACTCTGGAAACACCATATATTTT
CDR3 protein: CASSLDNSGNTIYF

clone size: -
V gene: TRBV4-1
J gene: TRBJ2-2
D gene: TRBD1
CDR3 DNA: TGCGCCAGCAGCCCCTTACCGGGACAGGGAACCGGGGAGCTGTTTTTT
CDR3 protein: CASSPLPGQGTGELFF

clone size: -
V gene: TRBV11-2
J gene: TRBJ1-4
D gene: -
CDR3 DNA: TGTGCCAGCAGCTTAGGGTCCCCGAGGATTGAAAAACTGTTTTTT
CDR3 protein: CASSLGSPRIEKLFF

clone size: -
V gene: TRBV7-2
J gene: TRBJ1-2
D gene: TRBD1
CDR3 DNA: TGTGCCAGCAGTTCAGGGGGGACAGGGGCCAAGGGCTATGGCTACACCTTC
CDR3 protein: CASSSGGTGAKGYGYTF

clone size: -
V gene: TRBV29-1
J gene: TRBJ1-2
D gene: TRBD1
CDR3 DNA: TGCAGCGTTGACGCCGGGACAGGGTATGGCTACACCTTC
CDR3 protein: CSVDAGTGYGYTF

clone size: -
V gene: TRBV27
J gene: TRBJ1-4
D gene: -
CDR3 DNA: TGTGCCAGCAGTTTATCGTTCCGGCAGGGAGGAAAACTGTTTTTT
CDR3 protein: CASSLSFRQGGKLFF

clone size: once
V gene: TRBV5-8
J gene: TRBJ1-5
D gene: -
CDR3 DNA: TGTGCCAGCAGCATGGGGCAGGGTAGAAGCAATCAGCCCCAGCATTTT
CDR3 protein: CASSMGQGRSNQPQHF

clone size: -
V gene: TRBV4-2
J gene: TRBJ1-3
D gene: -
CDR3 DNA: TGTGCCAGCAGCCGCCCGTCCTTGAGGGCGACGGTTTCTGGAAACACCATATATTTT
CDR3 protein: CASSRPSLRATVSGNTIYF

clone size: -
V gene: TRBV6-6
J gene: TRBJ1-6
D gene: -
CDR3 DNA: TGTGCCAGCAGCGTCAATTCACCCCTCCACTTT
CDR3 protein: CASSVNSPLHF

clone size: -
V gene: TRBV5-5
J gene: TRBJ1-5
D gene: TRBD1
CDR3 DNA: TGTGCCAGCAGCCCCGGGACAGGGGGCTCCAATCAGCCCCAGCATTTT
CDR3 protein: CASSPGTGGSNQPQHF

clone size: -
V gene: TRBV9
J gene: TRBJ2-5
D gene: TRBD1
CDR3 DNA: TGTGCCAGCAGCCCCTGGACAGGGACAGAGACCCAGTACTTC
CDR3 protein: CASSPWTGTETQYF

clone size: -
V gene: TRBV4-2
J gene: TRBJ2-5
D gene: TRBD2
CDR3 DNA: TGTGCCAGCAGCCAAGTCCTCGGGACTAGCTTTTGGGAGACCCAGTACTTC
CDR3 protein: CASSQVLGTSFWETQYF

clone size: -
V gene: TRBV30
J gene: TRBJ2-3
D gene: TRBD2
CDR3 DNA: TGTGCCTGGAGTGTGGGCGGGAGGGCCGGCGGCACAGATACGCAGTATTTT
CDR3 protein: CAWSVGGRAGGTDTQYF

clone size: -
V gene: TRBV27
J gene: TRBJ1-1
D gene: -
CDR3 DNA: TGTGCCAGCAGTTTTCGGGGGACGAACACTGAAGCTTTCTTT
CDR3 protein: CASSFRGTNTEAFF

clone size: -
V gene: TRBV7-2
J gene: TRBJ2-1
D gene: TRBD2
CDR3 DNA: TGTGCCAGCAGCTTAGAATTGTCTAGCGGGAGAATCCGCGGCAATGAGCAGTTCTTC
CDR3 protein: CASSLELSSGRIRGNEQFF

clone size: -
V gene: TRBV7-2
J gene: TRBJ1-2
D gene: -
CDR3 DNA: TGTGCCAGCAGCTTAGCAGCGCTCTATGGCTACACCTTC
CDR3 protein: CASSLAALYGYTF

clone size: -
V gene: TRBV24-1
J gene: TRBJ2-2
D gene: -
CDR3 DNA: TGTGCCACCAGTGACAGGGGCCAGGCCGGGGAGCTGTTTTTT
CDR3 protein: CATSDRGQAGELFF

clone size: -
V gene: TRBV7-2
J gene: TRBJ2-3
D gene: TRBD2
CDR3 DNA: TGTGCCAGCAGCTTATCCTTAGATCGACTAGCGCTTAGCACAGATACGCAGTATTTT
CDR3 protein: CASSLSLDRLALSTDTQYF

clone size: -
V gene: TRBV4-1
J gene: TRBJ1-6
D gene: TRBD1
CDR3 DNA: TGCGCCAGCAGCCAAGACGCGCCCGGGACAGGCAATTCACCCCTCCACTTT
CDR3 protein: CASSQDAPGTGNSPLHF

clone size: -
V gene: TRBV4-3
J gene: TRBJ2-5
D gene: TRBD2
CDR3 DNA: TGCGCCAGCAGCCAAGTGGGAGCGGGGGGGCCAGAGACCCAGTACTTC
CDR3 protein: CASSQVGAGGPETQYF